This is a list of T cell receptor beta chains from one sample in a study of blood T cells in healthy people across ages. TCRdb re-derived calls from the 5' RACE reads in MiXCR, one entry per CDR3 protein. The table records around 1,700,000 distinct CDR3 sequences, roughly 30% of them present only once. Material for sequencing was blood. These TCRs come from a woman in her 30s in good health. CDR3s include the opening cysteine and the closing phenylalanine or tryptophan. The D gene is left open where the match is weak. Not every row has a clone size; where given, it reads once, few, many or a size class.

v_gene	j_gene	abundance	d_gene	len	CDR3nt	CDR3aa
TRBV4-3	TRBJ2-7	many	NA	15	TGCGCCAGCAGCCAAGAAGGAGGACTTGGCTACGAGCAGTACTTC	CASSQEGGLGYEQYF
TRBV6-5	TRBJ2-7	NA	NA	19	TGTGCCAGCAGTTACTCCCTATATGGTAACCGGGACATAGCCTACGAGCAGTACTTC	CASSYSLYGNRDIAYEQYF
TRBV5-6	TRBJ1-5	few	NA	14	TGTGCCAGCAGCTTGCATGGCAGCTATCAGCCCCAGCATTTT	CASSLHGSYQPQHF
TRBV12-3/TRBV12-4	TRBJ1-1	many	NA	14	TGTGCCAGCAGCCCAACAGGGCTGAACACTGAAGCTTTCTTT	CASSPTGLNTEAFF
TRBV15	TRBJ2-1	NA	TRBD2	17	TGTGCCACCCAGGTTTTTCCTAGCGGAAAATCCTACAATGAGCAGTTCTTC	CATQVFPSGKSYNEQFF
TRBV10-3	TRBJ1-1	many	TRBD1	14	TGTGCCATAAGAGATACAGGGGGAGAAACTGAAGCTTTCTTT	CAIRDTGGETEAFF
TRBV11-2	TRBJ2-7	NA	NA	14	TGTGCCAGCACCCCTAGAGAGGAAACCTACGAGCAGTACTTC	CASTPREETYEQYF
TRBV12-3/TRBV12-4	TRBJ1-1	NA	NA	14	TGTGCCAGCAGTTGGTCCGTAGCCGGTTATAAAGCTTTCTTT	CASSWSVAGYKAFF
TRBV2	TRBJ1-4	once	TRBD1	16	TGTGCCAGCACAAAACTCCAGGGGGCGGCTAATGAAAAACTGTTTTTT	CASTKLQGAANEKLFF
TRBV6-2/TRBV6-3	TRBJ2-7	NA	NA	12	TGTGCCGGCGGGGACGGACCCTACGAGCAGTACTTC	CAGGDGPYEQYF
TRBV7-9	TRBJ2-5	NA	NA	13	TGTGCCAGCAGCCGGCCCAGGCAAGAGACCCAGTACTTC	CASSRPRQETQYF
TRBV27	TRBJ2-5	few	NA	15	TGTGCCAGCAGCCGGAGCAGGGGTGCGGGGGAGACCCAGTACTTC	CASSRSRGAGETQYF
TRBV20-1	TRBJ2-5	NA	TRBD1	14	TGCAGTGCTAGAGGGACAGGGCAAGAGGGGACCCAGTACTTC	CSARGTGQEGTQYF
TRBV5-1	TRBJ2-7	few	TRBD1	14	TGCGCCAGCAGCTTGGATACAGGGGCCGCCGAGCAGTACTTC	CASSLDTGAAEQYF
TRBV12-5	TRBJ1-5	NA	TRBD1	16	TGTGCTAGTGGTCCGCAGGGGGCATATAGCAATCAGCCCCAGCATTTT	CASGPQGAYSNQPQHF
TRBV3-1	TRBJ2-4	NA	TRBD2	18	TGTGCCAGCAGCCAAGACCTACCCGGGACTAGCGCTTTAAACATTCAGTACTTC	CASSQDLPGTSALNIQYF
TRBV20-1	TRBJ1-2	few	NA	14	TGCAGTGCTTACGGGGAGCGAGGGCACTATGGCTACACCTTC	CSAYGERGHYGYTF
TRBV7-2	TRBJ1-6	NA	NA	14	TGTGCCAGCAGCTCCCTGCGGGGTAGGACACCCCTCCACTTT	CASSSLRGRTPLHF
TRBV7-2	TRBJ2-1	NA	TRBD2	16	TGTGCCAGCAGCTCGAAAGCGGGATTAACTCCGGGGGAGCAGTTCTTC	CASSSKAGLTPGEQFF
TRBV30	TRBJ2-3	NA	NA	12	TGTGCCTGGAGTCAAGGCACTGATACGCAGTATTTT	CAWSQGTDTQYF
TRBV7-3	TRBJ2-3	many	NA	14	TGTGCCAGCAGCTCCGGACGCCACACAGATACGCAGTATTTT	CASSSGRHTDTQYF
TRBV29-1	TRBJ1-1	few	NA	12	TGCAGCGTTCTCTGGGGACAAACTGAAGCTTTCTTT	CSVLWGQTEAFF
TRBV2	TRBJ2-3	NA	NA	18	TGTGCCAGCAGTGACCCGTCGCGGGGACGGGTAAGCACAGATACGCAGTATTTT	CASSDPSRGRVSTDTQYF
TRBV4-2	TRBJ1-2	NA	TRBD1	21	TGTGCCAGCAGCCATGCCCTAATACAAGGGGTAACAGGGGAGGTATGGAGAGGCTACACCTTC	CASSHALIQGVTGEVWRGYTF
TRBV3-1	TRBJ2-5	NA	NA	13	TGTGCCAGCAGCCAAACAAACCAGGAGACCCAGTACTTC	CASSQTNQETQYF
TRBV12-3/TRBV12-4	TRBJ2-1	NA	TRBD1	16	TGTGCCAGCAGTCTAAGAGGGGGCGCCCCTGGCAATGAGCAGTTCTTC	CASSLRGGAPGNEQFF
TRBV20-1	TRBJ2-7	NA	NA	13	TGCAGTGCTCGAAGAGTGGCTGGGTACGAGCAGTACTTC	CSARRVAGYEQYF
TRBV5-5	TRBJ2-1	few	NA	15	TGTGCCAGCAGCTTGGTGGGGGGCGCAATGGGTGAGCAGTTCTTC	CASSLVGGAMGEQFF
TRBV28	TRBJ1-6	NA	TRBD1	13	TGTGCCAGCAGACTGACAGGGGATTCACCCCTCCACTTT	CASRLTGDSPLHF
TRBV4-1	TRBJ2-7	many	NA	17	TGCGCCAGCAGCCAAGGCCCACGATTACTCGTTTCCTACGAGCAGTACTTC	CASSQGPRLLVSYEQYF
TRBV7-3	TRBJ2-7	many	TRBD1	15	TGTGCCAGCAGCCTTCGACAGGGTGGCCCCTACGAGCAGTACTTC	CASSLRQGGPYEQYF
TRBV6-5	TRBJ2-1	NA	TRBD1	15	TGTGCCAGCAGCGAGACTTGGACAGGGGGGAATGAGCAGTTCTTC	CASSETWTGGNEQFF
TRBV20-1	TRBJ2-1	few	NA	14	TGCAGTGCTATCCCCAGCGGACTGGATAGTGAGCAGTTCTTC	CSAIPSGLDSEQFF
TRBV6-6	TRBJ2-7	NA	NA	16	TGTGCCAGCAGTCCTCTGGGCCTCAGCGCGTCCTACGAGCAGTACTTC	CASSPLGLSASYEQYF
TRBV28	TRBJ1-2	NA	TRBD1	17	TGTGCCAGCAGCCTACGAAGGCCGGGACAGGGGGCTCATGGCTACACCTTC	CASSLRRPGQGAHGYTF
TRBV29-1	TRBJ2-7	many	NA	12	TGCAGCGTCGGCAGGGGCGAGGTCGAGCAGTACTTC	CSVGRGEVEQYF
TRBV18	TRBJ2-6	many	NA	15	TGTGCCAGCTCACCACCTTACTCTGGGGCCAACGTCCTGACTTTC	CASSPPYSGANVLTF
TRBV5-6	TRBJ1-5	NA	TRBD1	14	TGTGCCAGCAGCTCCAGGGGGCAGAGTCAGCCCCAGCATTTT	CASSSRGQSQPQHF
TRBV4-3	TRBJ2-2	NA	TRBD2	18	TGCGCCAGCAGCCAATGGGGACTAGCGGGAGTGAACACCGGGGAGCTGTTTTTT	CASSQWGLAGVNTGELFF
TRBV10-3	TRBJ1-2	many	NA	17	TGTGCCATCAGTGAGCGCTTAAGGAGTGGAGAATACTATGGCTACACCTTC	CAISERLRSGEYYGYTF
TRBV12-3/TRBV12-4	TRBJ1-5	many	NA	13	TGTGCCAGCAGCTTAGGTCGGGGGCAGCCCCAGCATTTT	CASSLGRGQPQHF